Reported below is one T cell receptor (beta chain). Its cognate antigen is unknown. CDR3 length: 18 residues. The V end was cut by 3 bases, the J end by 5 bases, with 25 bases between. The V gene's germline CDR1 is WSHSY and CDR2 SAAADI. Sequencing was performed with immunoSEQ multiplex PCR; in TCRdb, only in-frame clones are kept and a portion is missing. The sample holds tens of thousands of clones, 88% seen once. The record originates from a study of a mutant IDH1 vaccine in newly diagnosed glioma. Regarding time point: week 35, safety follow-up. Alongside topical imiquimod, each dose of vaccine comprised 300 ug of mutant IDH1 20-mer peptide.

This receptor was taken from a middle-aged woman with glioma. The chain has TRBV10-2 and TRBJ1-1; TRBD1 might be the D (6 bases). The sequencing used PBMCs, collected from a glioma patient whose treatment included an IDH1 peptide vaccine. The CDR3 DNA sequence: TGCGCCAGCAGTGACGAGGCAGGGAGCCAGGAGGGGGGGACTGAAGCTTTCTTT. Encoded protein: CASSDEAGSQEGGTEAFF.